This T cell receptor beta chain was documented in a study of response to subunit inactivated influenza vaccine. Of note for this clonotype: Its specificity is not known.

There are 16 residues in the CDR3. Trimming took 0 bases from V and 3 from J; bases not matched to a gene: 5. Per the germline V gene, CDR1 is LGHDT and CDR2 is YNNKEL (reference sequence). TCRdb re-called the RT-PCR reads through MiXCR, storing one row per CDR3 protein. Of more than 450,000 distinct CDR3 sequences listed, approximately 7.1% are singletons. Study-wide findings and caveats: It was suggested by the authors that few new T cells are recruited by each seasonal influenza vaccination.

The receptor was isolated from a man in his fifties or sixties who received an inactivated influenza vaccine. Sequencing used PBMCs from blood, obtained less than 25 months after vaccination. V usage is TRBV3-1 and J usage is TRBJ2-3, with 8 positions matching TRBD2. Here the CDR3 DNA reads TGTGCCAGCAGCCAAGACCGACTAGCGAGAACAGATACGCAGTATTTT. Translation gives CASSQDRLARTDTQYF.